These 28 T cell receptor beta chains share one sample of origin, sequenced in a study of cytomegalovirus exposure and HLA in healthy donors. PCR involved 60 Vbeta and 13 Jbeta primers. TCRdb's copy holds only in-frame clones and misses some; the assay was immunoSEQ multiplex PCR. The table records 220,000 or so clones, roughly four fifths of them present only once. Source material: PBMCs. These receptors were taken from a middle-aged woman in good health and CMV-seronegative.

This sequence joins TRBV11-2 and TRBJ2-5, with D unresolved. Germline lookup yields CDR1 SGHAT and CDR2 FQNNGV. The CDR3 runs 17 residues. Trimming stripped 2 bases from V and 11 bases from J, with 27 bases between. This CDR3 reads CASSLSSVTLPSSEQYF. As DNA, the CDR3 is TGTGCCAGCAGCTTAAGTTCGGTAACGCTCCCCTCAAGTGAGCAGTACTTC.

This clone was counted between two and nine times. The CDR3 region has the DNA TGTGCCAGCTCAATAACAGGGGGTCCTGAGCAGTTCTTC. This encodes CASSITGGPEQFF. The chain employs TRBV18 and TRBJ2-1, with 8 bases lining up with TRBD1. The J segment lost 9 bases and the V segment lost 5 bases, leaving 6 bases of the junction unmatched. Germline CDR1 reads KGHSH; CDR2 reads LQKENI. This CDR3 comprises 13 residues. The full variable domain, completed using reference TRBV18 and TRBJ2-1, is NAGVMQNPRHLVRRRGQEARLRCSPMKGHSHVYWYRQLPEEGLKFMVYLQKENIIDESGMPKERFSAEFPKEGPSILRIQQVVRGDSAAYFCASSITGGPEQFFGPGTRLTVL.

The chain recombines TRBV28 with TRBJ1-1; perhaps TRBD1 as D (5 bases). Germline V CDR1 and CDR2: MDHEN, SYDVKM. Trimming removed 1 base from V and 1 base from J, with 13 bases in between. The CDR3 runs to 16 residues. The CDR3 DNA reads TGTGCCAGCAGTTTATCCCAGGGTTTTAGGAACACTGAAGCTTTCTTT. The encoded protein is CASSLSQGFRNTEAFF. Looking up the rest from reference TRBV28 and TRBJ1-1 gives the full variable domain: DVKVTQSSRYLVKRTGEKVFLECVQDMDHENMFWYRQDPGLGLRLIYFSYDVKMKEKGDIPEGYSVSREKKERFSLILESASTNQTSMYLCASSLSQGFRNTEAFFGQGTRLTVV.

The chain has TRBV6-6 and TRBJ2-7; no definite D call. Germline V gene data show CDR1 as MNHNY and CDR2 as SVGAGI (reference sequence). The CDR3 runs 14 residues. Trimming took 8 bases from V and 0 from J, leaving 14 bases between them. The CDR3 region has the DNA TGTGCCAGCGGCTCGGCGGCCCGCTCCTACGAGCAGTACTTC. Residues: CASGSAARSYEQYF.

The chain combines TRBV18 with TRBJ2-4, with 15 bases matching TRBD2. V was clipped by 3 bases and J by 5 bases; unmatched bases: 5. The CDR3 is 17 residues long. The germline V gene has CDR1 KGHSH and CDR2 LQKENI. In DNA form, the CDR3 reads TGTGCCAGCTCACCGGGACTAGCGGGAGGCCGAGAAAACATTCAGTACTTC. This encodes CASSPGLAGGRENIQYF. The full variable domain, completed using reference TRBV18 and TRBJ2-4, is NAGVMQNPRHLVRRRGQEARLRCSPMKGHSHVYWYRQLPEEGLKFMVYLQKENIIDESGMPKERFSAEFPKEGPSILRIQQVVRGDSAAYFCASSPGLAGGRENIQYFGAGTRLSVL.

The table lists this clone with a few counts. The chain's CDR3 is CAWSGGQGISYEQYF. The CDR3 coding sequence is TGTGCCTGGAGTGGGGGGCAGGGTATATCCTACGAGCAGTACTTC. The chain couples TRBV30 to TRBJ2-7, with D tentatively TRBD1 (6 bases). The V and J ends lost 1 base and 1 base respectively, with 14 bases between them. The CDR3 contains 15 residues. Per the germline V gene, CDR1 is GTSNPN and CDR2 is SVGIG (reference sequence).

The table lists this clone with a few counts. The CDR3 loop is CASSYSSRDRVPYTF. CDR3 DNA sequence: TGTGCCAGCAGTTACTCGTCCCGGGACAGGGTACCCTACACCTTC. V gene TRBV6-6 combines with J gene TRBJ1-2; 9 bases fit TRBD1. Trimming cost V 0 bases and J 10 bases; bases outside gene matches: 9. The CDR3 runs to 15 residues. In germline, CDR1 is MNHNY, CDR2 SVGAGI (reference sequence).

This chain links TRBV5-1 with TRBJ2-3; 7 bases map to TRBD2. V was clipped by 4 bases and J by 2 bases; unmatched bases: 10. The CDR3 has 16 residues. Per germline, CDR1 SGHRS and CDR2 YFSETQ. The CDR3 coding sequence is TGCGCCAGCAGCCTTCCGAGCGGGACCCCCACAGATACGCAGTATTTT. This gives the protein CASSLPSGTPTDTQYF.

V is TRBV4-2 and J is TRBJ2-6, with TRBD1 matching over 7 bases. This CDR3 is built from 16 residues. V trimming: 4 bases; J trimming: 0 bases; junction bases outside the gene matches: 3. Germline CDR1 and CDR2: LGHNA and YNFKEQ. The CDR3 is CASSPQGDSGANVLTF. The CDR3 DNA follows: TGTGCCAGCAGCCCCCAGGGGGACTCTGGGGCCAACGTCCTGACTTTC.

The V and J genes are TRBV6-5 and TRBJ2-1, with TRBD1 matching 8 bases. The CDR3 is made up of 14 amino acids. The germline V gene has CDR1 MNHEY and CDR2 SVGAGI. Trimming at V came to 5 bases and at J to 5 bases, leaving 5 bases not matched to a gene. CDR3 residues: CASSLDRGNNEQFF. CDR3 coding DNA: TGTGCCAGCAGTCTCGACAGGGGAAACAATGAGCAGTTCTTC.

The chain links TRBV4-2 to TRBJ2-3; D not resolved. Germline-derived CDR1 and CDR2 are LGHNA and YNFKEQ. This CDR3 has 11 residues. The ends were cut back, 1 base at V and 6 bases at J, with 2 bases in the middle. As DNA, the CDR3 is TGTGCCAGCAGCCAAGCGGATACGCAGTATTTT. Translating it yields CASSQADTQYF.

The V gene is TRBV10-3, the J gene TRBJ2-1; 15 bases match TRBD2. The CDR3 loop spans 18 amino acids. Germline V gives CDR1 ENHRY, CDR2 SYGVKD. V lost 4 bases and J lost 4; bases outside the gene matches: 8. CDR3 coding DNA: TGTGCCATCAGTGGGACTAGCGGGAGGGGAGGGGGATACAATGAGCAGTTCTTC. It specifies CAISGTSGRGGGYNEQFF.

The V and J genes are TRBV2 and TRBJ2-7, with D possibly matching TRBD2 (7 bases). This CDR3 comprises 15 residues. Germline V gene data show CDR1 as SNHLY and CDR2 as FYNNEI. V lost 4 bases, J lost 2 bases, and 15 bases lay in between. CDR3 residues: CASSGEGHSPYEQYF. In DNA form, the CDR3 reads TGTGCCAGCAGTGGGGAGGGACATTCCCCCTACGAGCAGTACTTC.

The chain is built from TRBV7-9 and TRBJ2-7; D might be TRBD2 (6 bases). V gave up 1 base and J gave up 7 bases, with 14 bases separating them. Germline CDR1 SEHNR, CDR2 FQNEAQ (reference sequence). The CDR3 is 14 residues long. CDR3 nucleotides: TGTGCCAGCAGCTTAGTCACGCAGGCGGGAGAGCAGTACTTC. Its protein is CASSLVTQAGEQYF.

V is TRBV28 and J is TRBJ2-7; 10 positions agree with TRBD2. Germline V lookup: CDR1 MDHEN, CDR2 SYDVKM. J was trimmed by 0 bases and V by 6 bases; bases with no gene match: 8. CDR3 length: 16 amino acids. The CDR3 is CASSPLAGVSSYEQYF. As DNA, the CDR3 is TGTGCCAGCAGCCCCCTAGCGGGAGTGAGCTCCTACGAGCAGTACTTC.

The V call is TRBV6-5, the J call TRBJ1-5; possible D gene TRBD1, 6 bases. V was pared by 2 bases and J by 3 bases, with 14 bases between. This CDR3 has 16 residues. Germline-derived CDR1 and CDR2 are MNHEY and SVGAGI. The CDR3 reads CASSYPRGGPNQPQHF. DNA of the CDR3: TGTGCCAGCAGTTACCCGAGGGGGGGACCCAATCAGCCCCAGCATTTT.

This chain links TRBV4-1 with TRBJ1-2; 8 nucleotides line up with TRBD1. V dropped 4 bases and J dropped 2; count of bases not matched to a gene: 6. Germline loops: CDR1 MGHRA, CDR2 YSYEKL. This CDR3 comprises 15 residues. The CDR3 DNA reads TGCGCCAGCAGCCGTCCGGGACAGGTGAACTATGGCTACACCTTC. It translates to CASSRPGQVNYGYTF.

The chain recombines TRBV29-1 with TRBJ2-1; TRBD2 is a possible D gene (5 bases). In germline, CDR1 is SQVTM, CDR2 ANQGSEA. This CDR3 is 13 amino acids long. V was shortened by 3 bases and J by 4 bases, with 10 bases between the two germline ends. The CDR3 DNA reads TGCAGCGTTGAGGTAGCGCAGTACAATGAGCAGTTCTTC. This sequence encodes CSVEVAQYNEQFF.

The rearrangement uses TRBV27 and TRBJ2-7, with 9 bases lining up with TRBD1. CDR1 is MNHEY, CDR2 SMNVEV, per germline (reference sequence). CDR3 length: 14 amino acids. V shed 3 bases, J shed 8 bases, and the junction held 8 bases outside the gene matches. The CDR3 region is CASSFMGQGRKQYF. In DNA, the CDR3 is TGTGCCAGCAGTTTTATGGGACAGGGTCGGAAGCAGTACTTC.

This rearrangement joins TRBV5-1 to TRBJ2-5, with TRBD2 matching 8 bases. Germline trimming cut 0 bases from V and 5 bases from J; bases unmatched to any gene: 9. The CDR3 spans 16 residues. The germline CDR1 and CDR2 sequences are SGHRS and YFSETQ. CDR3 coding DNA: TGCGCCAGCAGCTTGGAAGCCAGCGGGAGTCGTGAGACCCAGTACTTC. Translating it yields CASSLEASGSRETQYF. The variable domain in full, completed from reference TRBV5-1 and TRBJ2-5, reads KAGVTQTPRYLIKTRGQQVTLSCSPISGHRSVSWYQQTPGQGLQFLFEYFSETQRNKGNFPGRFSGRQFSNSRSEMNVSTLELGDSALYLCASSLEASGSRETQYFGPGTRLLVL.

The genes are TRBV27 and TRBJ1-2, with 9 bases identical to TRBD1. The V gene end was trimmed by 4 bases and the J gene end by 5 bases; junction bases not matched to a gene: 8. Per the germline V gene, CDR1 is MNHEY and CDR2 is SMNVEV (reference sequence). CDR3 size: 15 residues. CDR3: CASSSTGQGRYGYTF. CDR3 coding DNA: TGTGCCAGCAGTTCTACGGGACAGGGCAGATATGGCTACACCTTC.

DNA for the CDR3: TGTGCCAGTAGTAAACGGTCCCCCCGAGGGCAAGAGACCCAGTACTTC. Translation gives CASSKRSPRGQETQYF. V gene TRBV19 combines with J gene TRBJ2-5, with D perhaps matching TRBD2 (5 bases). Deletions cut 4 bases from V and 2 bases from J, with 17 bases between. There are 16 residues in the CDR3. Germline V gene data show CDR1 as LNHDA and CDR2 as SQIVND (reference sequence).

The rearrangement uses TRBV2 and TRBJ2-5, with 7 nucleotides matching TRBD2. Germline values: CDR1 SNHLY, CDR2 FYNNEI. The CDR3 loop spans 16 amino acids. V lost 4 bases to trimming and J lost 3 bases; unmatched junction nucleotides: 11. The CDR3 protein is CASSVPTSLVKETQYF. The CDR3 coding sequence is TGTGCCAGCAGTGTCCCGACTAGCCTTGTGAAAGAGACCCAGTACTTC. The complete variable domain, with remaining parts taken from reference TRBV2 and TRBJ2-5, reads EPEVTQTPSHQVTQMGQEVILRCVPISNHLYFYWYRQILGQKVEFLVSFYNNEISEKSEIFDDQFSVERPDGSNFTLKIRSTKLEDSAMYFCASSVPTSLVKETQYFGPGTRLLVL.

This clone was seen only a few times. The V and J genes are TRBV18 and TRBJ2-2; a weak D match, TRBD1 (5 bases). Germline V gene lookup returns CDR1 KGHSH and CDR2 LQKENI. The CDR3 has 15 residues. Trimming stripped 3 bases from V and 4 bases from J, with 12 bases between. This CDR3 reads CASSPIRVSTGELFF. DNA of the CDR3: TGTGCCAGCTCACCGATCAGGGTTAGCACCGGGGAGCTGTTTTTT.

The chain links TRBV7-9 to TRBJ2-7; 8 bases agree with TRBD1. This CDR3 contains 13 residues. Trimming removed 7 bases from V and 6 bases from J; junction bases left unmatched: 8. Germline lookup yields CDR1 SEHNR and CDR2 FQNEAQ (reference sequence). The CDR3 DNA follows: TGTGCCAGCACCTCCGGGACAGGAATCGAGCAGTACTTC. It is translated as CASTSGTGIEQYF.

The chain recombines TRBV11-2 with TRBJ1-6, with D perhaps matching TRBD1 (5 bases). V lost 2 bases and J lost 6, with 11 bases in between. The germline CDR1 and CDR2 sequences are SGHAT and FQNNGV. The CDR3 covers 15 residues. The CDR3 spells CASSLQGFSNSPLHF. Here the CDR3 DNA reads TGTGCCAGCAGCTTACAGGGTTTCAGTAATTCACCCCTCCACTTT.

V and J are TRBV5-1 and TRBJ2-3; 8 bases are shared with TRBD1. Looked up from germline, CDR1 is SGHRS and CDR2 is YFSETQ. The CDR3 runs 14 residues. With 4 bases clipped from V and 3 bases from J, the junction kept 4 bases outside the gene matches. CDR3 nucleotides: TGCGCCAGCAGCCCAGACAGGGGAACAGATACGCAGTATTTT. Residues: CASSPDRGTDTQYF.

This chain connects TRBV7-9 to TRBJ1-3, with D possibly being TRBD1 (5 bases). CDR3 size: 14 residues. V was trimmed by 7 bases and J by 6 bases, leaving 16 bases between them. CDR1 and CDR2 from the germline V gene are SEHNR and FQNEAQ (reference sequence). The CDR3 DNA sequence: TGTGCCAGCACTAAGGGGAGGGGCGAAAACACCATATATTTT. It translates to CASTKGRGENTIYF.